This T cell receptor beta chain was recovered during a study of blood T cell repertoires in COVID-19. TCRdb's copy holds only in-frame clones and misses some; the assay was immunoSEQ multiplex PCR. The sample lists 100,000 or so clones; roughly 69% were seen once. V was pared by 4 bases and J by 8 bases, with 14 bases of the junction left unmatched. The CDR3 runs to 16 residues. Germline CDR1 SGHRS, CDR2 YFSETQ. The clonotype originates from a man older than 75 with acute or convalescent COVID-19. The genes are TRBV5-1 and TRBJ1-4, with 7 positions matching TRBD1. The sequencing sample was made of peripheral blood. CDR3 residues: CASSGTGGGVREKLFF. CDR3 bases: TGCGCCAGCAGCGGAACCGGAGGGGGCGTGAGGGAAAAACTGTTTTTT.